One and the same sample provided the 25 T cell receptor beta chains below, sequenced in a study of response to subunit inactivated influenza vaccine. One entry per CDR3 protein, called by TCRdb with MiXCR from the RT-PCR reads. The sample has around 570,000 distinct CDR3 sequences; roughly 12% are singletons. These data also featured in a second study, about T cells expressing NK-cell markers. That study reports: The cDNA for TCR beta came from 5'RACE template switching with UMIs.

Sequenced material: PBMCs from blood, taken on the day of vaccination. These receptors all stem from a man aged 45-65 years who received an inactivated influenza vaccine.

The chain couples TRBV5-6 to TRBJ1-1, with D hard to call. Germline V gene lookup returns CDR1 SGHDT and CDR2 YYEEEE. The CDR3 is made up of 14 amino acids. Trimming stripped 4 bases from V and 6 bases from J, with 16 bases between. CDR3 in amino acids: CASSVPSRAAEAFF. The DNA for the CDR3 is TGTGCCAGCAGCGTACCATCGCGGGCCGCTGAAGCTTTCTTT.

In its sample, this clonotype was seen a few times. J is TRBJ2-7 and V is TRBV5-1, with D tentatively TRBD2 (7 bases). The V and J ends lost 2 bases and 3 bases respectively, with 15 bases between them. CDR1 and CDR2 from the germline V gene are SGHRS and YFSETQ. This CDR3 has 15 residues. The CDR3 DNA sequence: TGCGCCAGCAGCTTCTTGCGGGGGCCTAACTACGAGCAGTACTTC. This translates into CASSFLRGPNYEQYF.

This rearrangement joins TRBV25-1 to TRBJ2-7; 8 positions agree with TRBD2. Germline loops: CDR1 MGHDK, CDR2 SYGVNS. This CDR3 comprises 15 residues. Trimming cost V 3 bases and J 6 bases; bases outside gene matches: 10. This CDR3 is CASSDVNGRAGEQYF. DNA of the CDR3: TGTGCCAGCAGTGATGTCAACGGGAGGGCCGGCGAGCAGTACTTC.

The V and J genes are TRBV6-2 or TRBV6-3 and TRBJ2-1; 9 nucleotides match TRBD2. The CDR3 covers 17 residues. Germline values: CDR1 MNHEY, CDR2 SVGEGT. J lost 4 bases, V lost 9 bases, and 16 bases had no gene match. In DNA form, the CDR3 reads TGTGCCAGTCGAAGGAATAGCGGGGGATGGGCGTACAATGAGCAGTTCTTC. It specifies CASRRNSGGWAYNEQFF.

A few counts support this clonotype. The rearrangement links TRBV6-2 or TRBV6-3 to TRBJ2-3, with D perhaps matching TRBD1 (6 bases). The CDR3 consists of 18 residues. V was trimmed by 6 bases and J by 0 bases, leaving 22 bases between them. Germline V CDR1 and CDR2: MNHEY, SVGEGT. The DNA of the CDR3 is TGTGCCAGCAGGCGTCTAGCCCCAGGGGCCACTAGCACAGATACGCAGTATTTT. This translates into CASRRLAPGATSTDTQYF.

In this sample, this clonotype turned up a few times. The genes are TRBV18 and TRBJ2-1; 10 positions match TRBD2. CDR3 length: 16 residues. CDR1 and CDR2 from the germline V gene are KGHSH and LQKENI. J gave up 4 bases and V 0 bases, and 3 bases lay outside the gene matches. CDR3 coding DNA: TGTGCCAGCTCACCACCTCTAGCGGGAGATTACAATGAGCAGTTCTTC. As protein: CASSPPLAGDYNEQFF. The whole variable domain, remainder taken from reference TRBV18 and TRBJ2-1, is NAGVMQNPRHLVRRRGQEARLRCSPMKGHSHVYWYRQLPEEGLKFMVYLQKENIIDESGMPKERFSAEFPKEGPSILRIQQVVRGDSAAYFCASSPPLAGDYNEQFFGPGTRLTVL.

This clonotype turned up a few times. The chain couples TRBV19 to TRBJ2-1, with D perhaps matching TRBD1 or TRBD2 (5 bases each). The CDR3 has 11 residues. Trimming cost V 7 bases and J 15 bases, with 16 bases left between them. The germline V gene encodes CDR1 LNHDA and CDR2 SQIVND (reference sequence). The CDR3 bases are TGTGCCAGTATCCAGGGACCCCGCCTGTTCTTC. The encoded protein is CASIQGPRLFF.

This chain connects TRBV4-2 to TRBJ1-2; TRBD1 aligns across 8 bases. Germline V gene sequence: CDR1 LGHNA, CDR2 YNFKEQ. This CDR3 spans 15 amino acids. V shed 3 bases, J shed 8 bases, and the junction held 11 bases outside the gene matches. As DNA, the CDR3 is TGTGCCAGCAGCCACCCTCTGCAGGGGGCTAGGGGCTACACCTTC. Translating gives CASSHPLQGARGYTF.

In its sample, this clonotype was seen a few times. The rearrangement uses TRBV7-8 and TRBJ1-1; D is possibly TRBD1 (5 bases). Germline V gives CDR1 SGHVS, CDR2 FQNEAQ. Trimming took off 2 bases at V and 10 bases at J, with 14 bases between the two ends. The CDR3 totals 13 residues. CDR3 coding DNA: TGTGCCAGCAGCTTACCGGAGGAAAGGGGAGCTTTCTTT. Translating gives CASSLPEERGAFF.

This clonotype was detected only a few times. The chain combines TRBV5-1 with TRBJ2-3; 12 bases fit TRBD2. The CDR3 sequence is 16 residues long. Germline CDR1 SGHRS, CDR2 YFSETQ. V lost 6 bases to trimming and J lost 0 bases; unmatched junction nucleotides: 5. CDR3 bases: TGCGCCAGCACCGGACTAGCGGGGTCTAGCACAGATACGCAGTATTTT. Its translation: CASTGLAGSSTDTQYF. The full variable domain, in which reference TRBV5-1 and TRBJ2-3 provide the parts outside the CDR3, is KAGVTQTPRYLIKTRGQQVTLSCSPISGHRSVSWYQQTPGQGLQFLFEYFSETQRNKGNFPGRFSGRQFSNSRSEMNVSTLELGDSALYLCASTGLAGSSTDTQYFGPGTRLTVL.

This clonotype showed up just a few times. V is TRBV4-2 and J is TRBJ2-1; 10 bases are a match to TRBD2. The CDR3 is made up of 16 amino acids. J lost 6 bases, V lost 1 base, and 6 bases had no gene match. CDR1 and CDR2 from the germline V gene are LGHNA and YNFKEQ. The CDR3 DNA reads TGTGCCAGCAGCCAAGGAGCGGGGGGGCCCTCCAATGAGCAGTTCTTC. Its protein is CASSQGAGGPSNEQFF.

This clonotype was found a few times. The chain couples TRBV7-2 to TRBJ1-5, with a possible D match to TRBD1 (5 bases). V lost 5 bases to trimming and J lost 1 base, with 12 bases between them. CDR3 size: 15 residues. Germline V lookup: CDR1 SGHTA, CDR2 FQGNSA. As DNA, the CDR3 is TGTGCCAGCAGCGGACAAGGAGGGAGCAATCAGCCCCAGCATTTT. The encoded protein is CASSGQGGSNQPQHF.

This clonotype was counted only a few times. The V gene is TRBV28, the J gene TRBJ2-1; D is uncertain. This CDR3 region has 12 residues. The V and J ends lost 2 bases and 9 bases respectively, with 8 bases between them. CDR1 and CDR2 (germline): MDHEN, SYDVKM. The CDR3 loop reads CASSLRVGEQFF. The CDR3, as DNA: TGTGCCAGCAGTTTACGGGTGGGTGAGCAGTTCTTC.

This clonotype was detected ten times or more. The genes are TRBV5-1 and TRBJ1-2; 12 positions match TRBD1. Germline V gene lookup returns CDR1 SGHRS and CDR2 YFSETQ. The junction had 6 bases not matched to a gene; V was cut back by 4 bases and J by 8 bases. The CDR3 covers 14 residues. The CDR3 is CASSPGTGGVGYTF. The DNA for the CDR3 is TGCGCCAGCAGCCCCGGGACAGGGGGCGTCGGCTACACCTTC.

The gene calls are TRBV18 and TRBJ1-2; D might be TRBD1 (6 bases). The CDR3 totals 15 residues. Germline V gene data show CDR1 as KGHSH and CDR2 as LQKENI. V dropped 6 bases and J dropped 3 bases, with 17 bases sitting between them. In DNA, the CDR3 is TGTGCCAGCTCGCCCCTCGGACAGCTAGACTATGGCTACACCTTC. Amino acid sequence: CASSPLGQLDYGYTF. Based on the CDR3 plus reference TRBV18 and TRBJ1-2, the full variable domain is NAGVMQNPRHLVRRRGQEARLRCSPMKGHSHVYWYRQLPEEGLKFMVYLQKENIIDESGMPKERFSAEFPKEGPSILRIQQVVRGDSAAYFCASSPLGQLDYGYTFGSGTRLTVV.

With regard to this clonotype: A junction end diverges from the germline sequence, so it may reflect a read error. The chain joins TRBV10-3 to TRBJ2-7; D is undetermined. This CDR3 is built from 11 residues. CDR1 ENHRY and CDR2 SYGVKD come from the germline V gene. The CDR3 is CAISESSTTFF. DNA for the CDR3: TGTGCCATCAGTGAGTCGAGTACCACCTTCTTC.

Only a few counts were recorded for this clonotype. An end of the junction does not agree with germline; a read error may underlie this. CDR3 region: CASSWTSPGKLFF. The CDR3 region has the DNA TGTGCCAGCTCCTGGACTAGCCCCGGGAAGCTGTTTTTT. The chain recombines TRBV9 with TRBJ2-2, with 8 bases fitting TRBD2. The germline CDR1 and CDR2 sequences are SGDLS and YYNGEE. The length of the CDR3 is 13 residues.

In its sample, this clonotype was seen a few times. This chain joins TRBV5-1 and TRBJ2-1; 10 bases fit TRBD1. Germline-derived CDR1 and CDR2 are SGHRS and YFSETQ. The CDR3 sequence is 17 residues long. V lost 4 bases, J lost 1 base, and 8 bases stayed unmatched. CDR3 protein: CASSKKDRGRSYNEQFF. CDR3 nucleotide sequence: TGCGCCAGCAGCAAGAAAGACAGGGGGCGTTCCTACAATGAGCAGTTCTTC.

V and J are TRBV28 and TRBJ2-5; 11 bases map to TRBD1. The CDR3 spans 15 residues. CDR1 and CDR2 (germline): MDHEN, SYDVKM. V was clipped by 6 bases and J by 7 bases; unmatched bases: 10. CDR3 nucleotides: TGTGCCAGCAGCCTCTCGGACAGGGGGCGAGGGACCCAGTACTTC. Translated: CASSLSDRGRGTQYF.

This clonotype has only a few counts. The rearrangement joins TRBV18 to TRBJ1-4; no clear D. The CDR3 is 13 residues long. Germline V lookup: CDR1 KGHSH, CDR2 LQKENI. V lost 8 bases and J lost 6, with 13 bases in between. The DNA of the CDR3 is TGTGCCAGCCGACGTACCGGAGATGAAAAACTGTTTTTT. Translated, it gives CASRRTGDEKLFF. Based on the CDR3 plus reference TRBV18 and TRBJ1-4, the full variable domain is NAGVMQNPRHLVRRRGQEARLRCSPMKGHSHVYWYRQLPEEGLKFMVYLQKENIIDESGMPKERFSAEFPKEGPSILRIQQVVRGDSAAYFCASRRTGDEKLFFGSGTQLSVL.

This clonotype occurred a few times. V is TRBV4-3 and J is TRBJ1-1, with unresolved D. Germline CDR1 and CDR2: LGHNA and YSLEER. V shed 4 bases and J shed 1 base, with 10 bases lying between them. The CDR3 consists of 14 residues. The CDR3 DNA follows: TGCGCCAGCAGCCGAACCCAGCAGAACACTGAAGCTTTCTTT. Protein product: CASSRTQQNTEAFF.

This clonotype turned up a few times. The J gene is TRBJ2-3, the V gene TRBV5-6, with D possibly matching TRBD2 (6 bases). The V gene lost 4 bases and the J gene lost 4 bases, with 19 bases spanning the gap. Germline-derived CDR1 and CDR2 are SGHDT and YYEEEE. CDR3 length equals 16 residues. This CDR3 is CASSPNRGAGADTQYF. DNA for the CDR3: TGTGCCAGCAGCCCTAACCGCGGGGCCGGGGCAGATACGCAGTATTTT.

In this sample, this clonotype turned up a few times. This CDR3 reads CASSVVPSGNEQFF. The CDR3 region has the DNA TGTGCCAGCAGCGTAGTCCCTAGTGGCAATGAGCAGTTCTTC. V usage is TRBV9 and J usage is TRBJ2-1; D remains unclear. The CDR3 spans 14 residues. In germline, CDR1 is SGDLS, CDR2 YYNGEE. The V and J ends lost 0 bases and 6 bases respectively, with 10 bases between them.

This clonotype was counted between two and nine times. The rearrangement links TRBV20-1 to TRBJ1-2; 12 nucleotides match TRBD1. Germline V gene data show CDR1 as DFQATT and CDR2 as SNEGSKA (reference sequence). The CDR3 has 16 amino acids. V was pared by 3 bases and J by 7 bases, with 12 bases of the junction left unmatched. The CDR3 coding sequence is TGCAGTGCTAGGGCGGTCGGGACAGGGGGCCAGGGTGGCTACACCTTC. It yields the protein CSARAVGTGGQGGYTF.

This clonotype occurred a few times. V is TRBV5-5 and J is TRBJ2-1; D call uncertain. Trimming left V 2 bases short and J 3 bases short, with 9 bases between. The CDR3 is 14 amino acids. Per the germline V gene, CDR1 is SGHKS and CDR2 is YYEKEE (reference sequence). CDR3 region: CASSLVTNYNEQFF. The CDR3 DNA follows: TGTGCCAGCAGCTTAGTGACAAACTACAATGAGCAGTTCTTC.